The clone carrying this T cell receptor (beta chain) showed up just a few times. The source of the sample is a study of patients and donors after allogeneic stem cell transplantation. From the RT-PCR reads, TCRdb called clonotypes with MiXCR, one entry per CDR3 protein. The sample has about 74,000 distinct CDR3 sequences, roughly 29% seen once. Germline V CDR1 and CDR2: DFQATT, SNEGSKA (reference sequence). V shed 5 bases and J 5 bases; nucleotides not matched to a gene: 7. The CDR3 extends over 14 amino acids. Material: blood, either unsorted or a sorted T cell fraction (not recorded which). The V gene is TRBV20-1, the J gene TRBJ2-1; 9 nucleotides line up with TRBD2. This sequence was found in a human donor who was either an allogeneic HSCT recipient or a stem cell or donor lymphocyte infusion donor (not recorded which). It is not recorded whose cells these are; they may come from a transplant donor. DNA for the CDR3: TGCAGTGCTCGTAGGGCGGGGGGGAACAATGAGCAGTTCTTC. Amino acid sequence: CSARRAGGNNEQFF.